This is a list of T cell receptor beta chains from one sample in a study of T cell responses to AZD1222 COVID-19 vaccine. The assay was immunoSEQ multiplex PCR, and TCRdb's table has in-frame clones only and misses some. The table lists about 270,000 clones, approximately 94% of them singletons. Here the sequenced sample was peripheral blood, taken 28 days after the second AZD1222 dose. The receptors here all came from an adult who received the AZD1222 COVID-19 vaccine. Each CDR3 is given without its conserved first and last residue. Fields, in order: CDR3 protein, V gene.

CDR3 protein: ASSYPSGRLNEQY; V gene: TRBV28
CDR3 protein: ASGNAGQGRNSPLH; V gene: TRBV28
CDR3 protein: ASSSRGSGNYGYT; V gene: TRBV6-2/TRBV6-3
CDR3 protein: ASSSPQGGHTEAF; V gene: TRBV5-4
CDR3 protein: ASSPQVENTEAF; V gene: TRBV5-1
CDR3 protein: ATSDLTSWNTGELF; V gene: TRBV24-1
CDR3 protein: ASEFMRGSNQPQH; V gene: TRBV19
CDR3 protein: ASSWAGGYTGELF; V gene: TRBV5-1
CDR3 protein: ASRVAGGLYNEQF; V gene: TRBV6-5
CDR3 protein: ASSTTGGNTEAF; V gene: TRBV5-4
CDR3 protein: ATSGTSTAGYT; V gene: TRBV24-1
CDR3 protein: ASSFSSDTEAF; V gene: TRBV11-2
CDR3 protein: ASSWGHRSTEAF; V gene: TRBV5-6
CDR3 protein: ASSPPGELF; V gene: TRBV18
CDR3 protein: GLQSQGETQY; V gene: TRBV29-1
CDR3 protein: AWSGGRANYGYT; V gene: TRBV30
CDR3 protein: ASSPRGAEAF; V gene: TRBV12-3/TRBV12-4
CDR3 protein: ASSSGPEGNYGYT; V gene: TRBV7-9
CDR3 protein: ASSRYRDSNTEAF; V gene: TRBV28
CDR3 protein: ASSSASWQTEAF; V gene: TRBV28
CDR3 protein: ASSSQDRGVYGYT; V gene: TRBV18
CDR3 protein: ASSPGSEQF; V gene: TRBV12-3/TRBV12-4
CDR3 protein: ASSLRGRVAYNEQF; V gene: TRBV5-5
CDR3 protein: ASSTRDRLGQPQH; V gene: TRBV2
CDR3 protein: ASSPHGSTTDTQY; V gene: TRBV9
CDR3 protein: ASSSDGGGNTIY; V gene: TRBV5-1
CDR3 protein: ASGGVGQPQH; V gene: TRBV19
CDR3 protein: ASSPGQGWADTQY; V gene: TRBV5-1
CDR3 protein: ASALAGDRTDTQY; V gene: TRBV2
CDR3 protein: ASSDSMEQY; V gene: TRBV19
CDR3 protein: ASSAQSAYEQY; V gene: TRBV9
CDR3 protein: ASSLPSGYNEQF; V gene: TRBV5-1
CDR3 protein: AIRQGVGQPQH; V gene: TRBV10-3
CDR3 protein: ASQGGTEKNTIY; V gene: TRBV19
CDR3 protein: ASSLGGDSDTQY; V gene: TRBV5-1
CDR3 protein: ASSLGAGEETQY; V gene: TRBV5-1
CDR3 protein: ASSPTSGGPYEQY; V gene: TRBV5-4
CDR3 protein: ASSLLGVPSYEQY; V gene: TRBV27
CDR3 protein: ASLPPGRRDQPQH; V gene: TRBV19
CDR3 protein: ASSSGWGNYGYT; V gene: TRBV11-2
CDR3 protein: ASSQKRGITGELF; V gene: TRBV3-1/TRBV3-2
CDR3 protein: ASSRGYEQY; V gene: TRBV21-1
CDR3 protein: ASSLGQGNEQF; V gene: TRBV11-3
CDR3 protein: ASSLLREQY; V gene: TRBV5-6
CDR3 protein: ATSRATDTQY; V gene: TRBV15
CDR3 protein: ASSIDGGTNNQPQH; V gene: TRBV19
CDR3 protein: ASSRRSGARGYT; V gene: TRBV14
CDR3 protein: ASSHQDSRGTGELF; V gene: TRBV3-1/TRBV3-2
CDR3 protein: ASSVATGQAYEQY; V gene: TRBV9
CDR3 protein: ASSLTGDTGELF; V gene: TRBV11-3
CDR3 protein: ASSEHGRRSYEQY; V gene: TRBV6-1
CDR3 protein: ASRLQDNSPLH; V gene: TRBV11-2
CDR3 protein: ASSEVRGSNQPQH; V gene: TRBV6-5
CDR3 protein: ASSLSGGVGEQF; V gene: TRBV7-9
CDR3 protein: ASSLTAGGPLSNTEAF; V gene: TRBV7-3
CDR3 protein: ASSLQVNEKLF; V gene: TRBV5-4
CDR3 protein: ASSPRTGSNEKLF; V gene: TRBV7-2
CDR3 protein: ATSDGADQFWETQY; V gene: TRBV24-1
CDR3 protein: ASSGRDRGSSGYT; V gene: TRBV10-2